The present entry profiles one TCR beta chain with its context. Per the original data handling: Amplification of reference gene primers was used by the study to estimate nucleated cell counts. Using immunoSEQ multiplex PCR, the repertoire was profiled, and TCRdb retains in-frame clones only, with some absent. Clonal size and the V and J genes are those of that table, whereas D and trimming came from the DNA. The sample comprises approximately 130,000 clones, 70% to 80% of which are singletons, and approximately 10% rests with the top ten. The record originates from a study of blood T cell repertoires in COVID-19. The overall study: In each case, the material was cDNA or gDNA derived from T cells, B-cell-depleted T cells, or PBMCs.

V was cut by 2 bases and J by 8 bases, with 16 bases left in between. Germline CDR1 reads MNHEY; CDR2 reads SMNVEV (reference sequence). The CDR3 is 15 residues long. Sequencing was done on a sample of peripheral blood. The TCR comes from a human donor in a cohort sampled during active COVID-19. This chain links TRBV27 with TRBJ2-1, with a possible D match to TRBD2 (7 bases). CDR3 DNA sequence: TGTGCCAGCAGTTTAGCTGGGGGGGCAGGCCATGAGCAGTTCTTC. Its translation: CASSLAGGAGHEQFF.